The sequence of this T cell receptor beta chain was determined in a study of T cells in Graves' hyperthyroidism and ophthalmopathy. Study-wide context: Peripheral blood was obtained at initial diagnosis, preceding any treatment. Whole-study results and caveats: Within blood appeared most thyroid clonotypes that had expanded above 0.001. Ophthalmopathy and stable hyperthyroidism were separated by a 13 V-J model.

There were TCR beta CDR3 regions amplified from RNA transcripts. First-round RT-PCR with HTBI primers amplified the TCR CDR3 region. TCRdb recomputed calls from the multiplex PCR reads with MiXCR, one row per CDR3 protein. The table lists 96,000 or so distinct CDR3 sequences, about 51% of them singletons, with around 29% in the top ten. As regards this clonotype: The antigen is undetermined.

Exclusion followed for patients with uncontrolled infection, other autoimmune disease, pregnancy or lactation. Germline lookup yields CDR1 SQVTM and CDR2 ANQGSEA. The V and J ends lost 8 bases and 0 bases respectively, with 8 bases between them. CDR3 size: 11 residues. The clonotype comes from a woman aged 40 to 50 with Graves' hyperthyroidism. The gene calls are TRBV29-1 and TRBJ2-7; D is possibly TRBD1 (6 bases). Sequences were obtained from blood. CDR3 coding DNA: TGCAGCTTGGACAGCTCCTACGAGCAGTACTTC. Translated, it gives CSLDSSYEQYF.